The clone carrying this TCR beta chain has just a few counts. The cohort comprised adults aged 18 to 89 years residing in approximately 22 US areas. Losses at the gene ends were 7 bases for V and 3 bases for J; bases not matched to a gene: 5. Germline V gene sequence: CDR1 ENHRY, CDR2 SYGVKD. The CDR3 loop spans 14 amino acids. The data were produced by immunoSEQ multiplex PCR, yet TCRdb's version contains in-frame clones alone and is incomplete. The sample yields approximately 310,000 clones, around nine tenths seen once. These data belong to a study of blood T cell repertoires in COVID-19. This chain joins TRBV10-3 and TRBJ1-1, with 10 bases that match TRBD1. What was sequenced was PBMCs or T cells enriched from blood (not recorded which). This TCR was recovered from a man in his sixties who had recovered from COVID-19. The DNA for the CDR3 is TGTGCCATCACCCGGACAGGGGGGGACACTGAAGCTTTCTTT. Protein: CAITRTGGDTEAFF.